The 6 T cell receptor beta chains presented below share a single source sample, sequenced in a study of blood T cell repertoires in COVID-19. Using immunoSEQ multiplex PCR, the repertoire was profiled, and TCRdb retains in-frame clones only, with some absent. Among about 50,000 clones, 76% were seen once, and the ten largest hold approximately 20%. Source material: peripheral blood. These TCRs come from a man aged 45 to 65 with active or convalescent COVID-19.

The chain uses TRBV7-3 and TRBJ1-1; D is ambiguous. The V end was cut by 5 bases, the J end by 4 bases, with 11 bases between. The germline V gene has CDR1 SGHTA and CDR2 FQGTGA. CDR3 size: 13 residues. The CDR3 protein is CASSLRWSTEAFF. Written as DNA, the CDR3 is TGTGCCAGCAGCCTTCGGTGGAGCACTGAAGCTTTCTTT.

The chain recombines TRBV7-6 with TRBJ2-1; D perhaps matches TRBD2 (5 bases). Trimming took off 1 base at V and 8 bases at J, with 15 bases between the two ends. The CDR3 is made up of 15 amino acids. Germline V CDR1 and CDR2: SGHVS, FNYEAQ. The CDR3: CASSLGTSEVHEQFF. CDR3 sequence (DNA): TGTGCCAGCAGCTTAGGAACGTCGGAGGTACATGAGCAGTTCTTC.

This clone was seen a few times. V gene TRBV7-9 combines with J gene TRBJ2-2; 7 bases fit TRBD2. The CDR3 spans 15 residues. The V and J ends lost 1 base and 4 bases, in that order; junction bases with no gene match: 3. CDR1 and CDR2 (germline): SEHNR, FQNEAQ (reference sequence). As DNA, the CDR3 is TGTGCCAGCAGCTTAGGCGGGAGTAGCACCGGGGAGCTGTTTTTT. Translation: CASSLGGSSTGELFF.

The chain carries TRBV3-1 (or the pseudogene TRBV3-2) and TRBJ1-2; D unresolved. Trimming removed 0 bases at V and 7 bases at J, with 12 bases between. The length of the CDR3 is 14 residues. Germline CDR1 is LGHDT and CDR2 is YNNKEL (reference sequence). In DNA, the CDR3 is TGTGCCAGCAGCCAAGATTTCGAGGGAGGTGGCTACACCTTC. Translating it yields CASSQDFEGGGYTF.

The rearrangement joins TRBV18 to TRBJ1-2; TRBD1 matches 11 bases. The V gene end was trimmed by 3 bases and the J gene end by 8 bases; junction bases not matched to a gene: 5. The CDR3 is 14 residues long. CDR1 KGHSH and CDR2 LQKENI come from the germline V gene. The CDR3 DNA sequence: TGTGCCAGCTCACCGGGGGACAGGGGGTACGGCTACACCTTC. The encoded protein is CASSPGDRGYGYTF.

The chain is built from TRBV6-5 and TRBJ1-1, with D possibly TRBD1 on 6 matching bases. The germline V gene has CDR1 MNHEY and CDR2 SVGAGI. V shed 4 bases and J shed 3 bases, with 12 bases lying between them. The length of the CDR3 is 14 residues. DNA for the CDR3: TGTGCCAGCAGTTTTACAGGGTTCCACACTGAAGCTTTCTTT. Its protein is CASSFTGFHTEAFF.